A single sample gave rise to the 9 T cell receptor beta chains below, sequenced in a study of control samples from healthy donors and cancer patients. Generated by immunoSEQ multiplex PCR, the TCRdb table keeps only in-frame clones and is missing some. This sample has about 120,000 clones; 90% to 95% occur once, and the top ten carry around 1.6%. Sequencing was performed on PBMCs. The source is a man in his fifties or sixties with head and neck cancer.

The genes are TRBV7-9 and TRBJ1-1; D is perhaps TRBD1 (6 bases). The V gene lost 5 bases and the J gene lost 1 base, with 14 bases spanning the gap. Germline V gene lookup returns CDR1 SEHNR and CDR2 FQNEAQ (reference sequence). This CDR3 is built from 15 residues. CDR3 protein: CASSLTGHPNTEAFF. The CDR3 DNA sequence: TGTGCCAGCAGCCTTACGGGACACCCGAACACTGAAGCTTTCTTT.

CDR3 coding DNA: TGCGCCAGCAGCCAAGTCAAGGGAATCCCTGAAGACGAGCAGTTCTTC. It codes for CASSQVKGIPEDEQFF. The chain links TRBV4-1 to TRBJ2-1; D remains unclear. Trimming removed 1 base at V and 10 bases at J, with 20 bases between. The CDR3 has 16 amino acids. Germline V lookup: CDR1 MGHRA, CDR2 YSYEKL.

This chain connects TRBV19 to TRBJ1-5; possibly TRBD1 for D (5 bases). V dropped 7 bases and J dropped 5 bases, with 12 bases sitting between them. The germline V gene has CDR1 LNHDA and CDR2 SQIVND (reference sequence). This CDR3 is 13 amino acids long. CDR3 sequence reads: CASNLQEYQPQHF. The CDR3, as DNA: TGTGCCAGTAATCTACAGGAATATCAGCCCCAGCATTTT.

This chain joins TRBV7-8 and TRBJ2-5; no definite D call. This CDR3 region has 14 residues. Trimming pared 5 bases from V and 3 bases from J, leaving 13 bases between. Germline assignment: CDR1 SGHVS and CDR2 FQNEAQ. CDR3 residues: CASSPPGREETQYF. The DNA of the CDR3 is TGTGCCAGCAGCCCTCCAGGACGGGAAGAGACCCAGTACTTC.

V and J are TRBV5-1 and TRBJ2-2; 7 bases map to TRBD1. With V trimmed by 6 bases and J by 4 bases, 9 bases remained unmatched. The CDR3 is 15 amino acids. Germline CDR1 is SGHRS and CDR2 is YFSETQ. For the CDR3, the DNA is TGCGCCAGCAACCTCGAAGCAGGGGGCACCGGGGAGCTGTTTTTT. Translation gives CASNLEAGGTGELFF.

The chain links TRBV14 to TRBJ1-2; D is unresolved. The CDR3 loop spans 12 amino acids. Trimming shortened V by 3 bases and J by 4 bases, and 6 bases separated the two germline ends. The germline V gene encodes CDR1 SGHDN and CDR2 FVKESK. In DNA form, the CDR3 reads TGTGCCAGCAGCCAGGAGGGCTATGGCTACACCTTC. This sequence encodes CASSQEGYGYTF.

This chain joins TRBV7-9 and TRBJ1-4, with D hard to call. Germline CDR1 reads SEHNR; CDR2 reads FQNEAQ (reference sequence). The CDR3 has 15 residues. V was pared by 5 bases and J by 7 bases, with 17 bases between. In DNA, the CDR3 is TGTGCCAGCAGCCGCGGGTCCCGAGTCGGTGAAAAACTGTTTTTT. Protein product: CASSRGSRVGEKLFF.

The count of this clone is one. The J gene is TRBJ2-2, the V gene TRBV9; possibly TRBD1 for D (6 bases). CDR1 is SGDLS and CDR2 is YYNGEE in the germline V gene. The length of the CDR3 is 17 residues. Deletions cut 0 bases from V and 4 bases from J, with 16 bases between. The DNA for the CDR3 is TGTGCCAGCAGCGTAGGACAGGCAGGCGGTATCACCGGGGAGCTGTTTTTT. Translating it yields CASSVGQAGGITGELFF.

The chain links TRBV13 to TRBJ2-7; perhaps TRBD1 as D (5 bases). The CDR3 spans 14 residues. Per germline, CDR1 PRHDT and CDR2 FYEKMQ (reference sequence). V gave up 5 bases and J gave up 6 bases, with 17 bases separating them. The CDR3: CASSPTGASGEQYF. CDR3 sequence (DNA): TGTGCCAGCAGCCCGACTGGGGCCTCCGGCGAGCAGTACTTC.